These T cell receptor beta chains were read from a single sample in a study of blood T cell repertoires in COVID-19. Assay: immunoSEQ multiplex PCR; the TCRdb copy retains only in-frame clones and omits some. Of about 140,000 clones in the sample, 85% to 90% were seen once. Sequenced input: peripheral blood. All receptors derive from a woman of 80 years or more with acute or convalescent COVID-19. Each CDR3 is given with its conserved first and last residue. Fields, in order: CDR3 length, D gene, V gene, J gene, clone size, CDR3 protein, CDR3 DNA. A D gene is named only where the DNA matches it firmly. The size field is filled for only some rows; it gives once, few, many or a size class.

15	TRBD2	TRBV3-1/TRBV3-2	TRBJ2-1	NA	CASSQGTSGGNEQFF	TGTGCCAGCAGCCAAGGGACTAGCGGGGGGAATGAGCAGTTCTTC
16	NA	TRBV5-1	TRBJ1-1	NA	CASSLGQAFMNTEAFF	TGCGCCAGCAGCTTGGGGCAGGCCTTCATGAACACTGAAGCTTTCTTT
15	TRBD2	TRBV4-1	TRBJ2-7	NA	CASSQASSGVYEQYF	TGCGCCAGCAGCCAAGCTTCTAGCGGGGTCTACGAGCAGTACTTC
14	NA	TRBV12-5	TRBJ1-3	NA	CASGYASGANTIYF	TGTGCTAGTGGTTACGCCTCAGGGGCAAACACCATATATTTT
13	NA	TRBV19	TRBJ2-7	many	CASSINRYYEQYF	TGTGCCAGTAGTATAAACAGATACTACGAGCAGTACTTC
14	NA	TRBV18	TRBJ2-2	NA	CASSTGFQTGELFF	TGTGCCAGCTCAACAGGGTTCCAGACCGGGGAGCTGTTTTTT
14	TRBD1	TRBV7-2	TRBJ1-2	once	CASSPQGQNYGYTF	TGTGCCAGCAGCCCTCAGGGACAGAACTATGGCTACACCTTC
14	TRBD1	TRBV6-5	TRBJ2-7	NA	CASSSTGGVYEQYF	TGTGCCAGCAGTTCGACAGGGGGAGTATACGAGCAGTACTTC
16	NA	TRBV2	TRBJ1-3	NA	CASSPGQLLSGNTIYF	TGTGCCAGCAGTCCCGGACAGCTTCTCTCTGGAAACACCATATATTTT
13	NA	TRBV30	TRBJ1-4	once	CAWSFSTREKLFF	TGTGCCTGGAGTTTCAGTACCCGAGAAAAACTGTTTTTT
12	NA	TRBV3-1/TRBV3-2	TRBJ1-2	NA	CASSGTHGPLTF	TGTGCCAGCAGCGGGACACACGGGCCCTTGACCTTC
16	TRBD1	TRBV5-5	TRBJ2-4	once	CASSKTGGESKNIQYF	TGTGCCAGCAGCAAGACAGGGGGCGAGTCCAAAAACATTCAGTACTTC
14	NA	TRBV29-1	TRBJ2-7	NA	CSVEGRGGFGEQYF	TGCAGCGTTGAAGGCAGGGGTGGTTTCGGCGAGCAGTACTTC
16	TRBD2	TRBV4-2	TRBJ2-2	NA	CASSRSSGANTGELFF	TGTGCCAGCAGCCGATCTAGCGGGGCGAACACCGGGGAGCTGTTTTTT
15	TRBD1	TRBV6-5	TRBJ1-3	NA	CASSSGQGSGNTIYF	TGTGCCAGCAGCAGCGGACAGGGCTCTGGAAACACCATATATTTT
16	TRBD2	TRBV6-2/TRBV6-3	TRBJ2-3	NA	CASSYFPRGGTDTQYF	TGTGCCAGCAGTTACTTTCCTCGGGGGGGTACAGATACGCAGTATTTT
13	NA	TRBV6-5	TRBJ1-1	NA	CASSFRQHAEAFF	TGTGCCAGCAGTTTCCGACAGCACGCTGAAGCTTTCTTT
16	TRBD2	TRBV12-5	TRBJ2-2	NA	CASGSPSGGHTGELFF	TGTGCTAGTGGTTCGCCCAGCGGGGGGCACACCGGGGAGCTGTTTTTT
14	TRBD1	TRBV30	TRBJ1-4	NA	CAWSRTGQDEKLFF	TGTGCCTGGAGCCGGACAGGACAAGATGAAAAACTGTTTTTT
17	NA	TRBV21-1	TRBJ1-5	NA	CASSKAGGERSNQPQHF	TGTGCCAGCAGCAAAGCTGGCGGGGAGAGGAGCAATCAGCCCCAGCATTTT
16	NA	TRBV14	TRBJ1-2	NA	CASSQALARGRYGYTF	TGTGCCAGCAGCCAAGCGCTCGCACGGGGTCGTTATGGCTACACCTTC
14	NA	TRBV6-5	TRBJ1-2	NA	CASIAPTENYGYTF	TGTGCCAGCATTGCGCCGACAGAGAACTATGGCTACACCTTC
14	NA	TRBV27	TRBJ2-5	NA	CASSAPGGGRTQYF	TGTGCCAGCAGTGCCCCAGGGGGCGGGAGGACCCAGTACTTC
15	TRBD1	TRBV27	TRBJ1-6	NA	CASTRDRGQNSPLHF	TGTGCCAGCACAAGGGACAGGGGGCAGAATTCACCCCTCCACTTT
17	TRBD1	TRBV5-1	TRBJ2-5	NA	CASSSPTGTGAEETQYF	TGCGCCAGCAGCTCACCTACCGGGACAGGGGCTGAAGAGACCCAGTACTTC
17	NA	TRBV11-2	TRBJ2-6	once	CASSPSTGSSGANVLTF	TGTGCCAGCAGCCCGTCGACGGGGAGCTCTGGGGCCAACGTCCTGACTTTC
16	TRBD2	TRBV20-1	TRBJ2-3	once	CSASQGRLAGGDTQYF	TGCAGTGCTAGTCAGGGCCGACTAGCGGGGGGGGATACGCAGTATTTT
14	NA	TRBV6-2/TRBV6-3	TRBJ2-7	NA	CASSYSGRAYEQYF	TGTGCCAGCAGTTACTCCGGCAGGGCTTACGAGCAGTACTTC
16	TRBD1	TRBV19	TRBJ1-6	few	CASSTQRTGDNSPLHF	TGTGCCAGTAGTACCCAGAGGACAGGAGATAATTCACCCCTCCACTTT
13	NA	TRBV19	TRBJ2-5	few	CASSPSGGETQYF	TGTGCCAGTAGTCCATCCGGGGGAGAGACCCAGTACTTC
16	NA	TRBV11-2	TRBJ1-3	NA	CASSLAQGISGNTIYF	TGTGCCAGCAGCTTAGCACAGGGTATCTCTGGAAACACCATATATTTT
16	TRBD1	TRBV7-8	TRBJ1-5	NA	CASSLGGTVSNQPQHF	TGTGCCAGCAGCTTAGGGGGGACAGTTAGCAATCAGCCCCAGCATTTT
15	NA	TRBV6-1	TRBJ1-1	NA	CASSEESAFIKEAFF	TGTGCCAGCAGTGAAGAGAGCGCTTTCATCAAAGAAGCTTTCTTT